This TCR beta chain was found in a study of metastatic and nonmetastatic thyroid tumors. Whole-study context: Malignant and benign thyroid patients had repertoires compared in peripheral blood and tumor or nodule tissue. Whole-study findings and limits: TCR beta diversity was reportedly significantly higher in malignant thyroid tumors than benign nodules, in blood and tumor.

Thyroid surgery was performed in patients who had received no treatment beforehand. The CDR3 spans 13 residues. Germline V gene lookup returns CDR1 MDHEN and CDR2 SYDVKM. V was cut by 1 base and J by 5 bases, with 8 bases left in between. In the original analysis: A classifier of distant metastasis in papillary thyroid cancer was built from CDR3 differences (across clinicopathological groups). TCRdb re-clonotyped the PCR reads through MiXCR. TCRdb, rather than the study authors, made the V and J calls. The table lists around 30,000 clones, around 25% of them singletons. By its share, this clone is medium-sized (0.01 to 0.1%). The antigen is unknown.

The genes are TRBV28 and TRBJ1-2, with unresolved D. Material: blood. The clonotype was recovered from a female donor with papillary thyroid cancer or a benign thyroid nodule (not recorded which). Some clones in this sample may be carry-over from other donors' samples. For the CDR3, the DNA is TGTGCCAGCAGTTTATCGGGCTCGTATGGCTACACCTTC. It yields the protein CASSLSGSYGYTF.